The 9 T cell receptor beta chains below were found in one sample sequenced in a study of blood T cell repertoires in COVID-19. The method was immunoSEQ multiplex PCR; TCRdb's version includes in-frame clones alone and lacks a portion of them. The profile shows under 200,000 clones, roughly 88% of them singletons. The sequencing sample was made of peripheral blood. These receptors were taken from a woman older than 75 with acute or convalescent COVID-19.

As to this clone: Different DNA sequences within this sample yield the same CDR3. The CDR3 nucleotides read TGTGCCAGCAGCTTAGCCTTCTCTGGAAACACCATATATTTT. Residues: CASSLAFSGNTIYF. This chain connects TRBV11-2 to TRBJ1-3; D is unresolved. V lost 1 base to trimming and J lost 0 bases, with 4 bases between them. The germline CDR1 and CDR2 sequences are SGHAT and FQNNGV. The CDR3 is 14 residues long.

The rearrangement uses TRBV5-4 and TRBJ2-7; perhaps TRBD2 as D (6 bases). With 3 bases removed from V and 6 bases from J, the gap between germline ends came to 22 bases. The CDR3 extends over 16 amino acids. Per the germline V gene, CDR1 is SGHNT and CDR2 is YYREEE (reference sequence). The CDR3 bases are TGTGCCAGCAGCTCGCCCAACGAACGGAGGGCCGGCGAGCAGTACTTC. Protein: CASSSPNERRAGEQYF.

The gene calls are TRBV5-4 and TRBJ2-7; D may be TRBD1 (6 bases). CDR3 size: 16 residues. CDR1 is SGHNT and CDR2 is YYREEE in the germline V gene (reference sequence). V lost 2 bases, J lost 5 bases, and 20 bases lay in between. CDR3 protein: CASSFGPGEGSDEQYF. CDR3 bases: TGTGCCAGCAGCTTTGGGCCAGGGGAAGGGTCCGACGAGCAGTACTTC.

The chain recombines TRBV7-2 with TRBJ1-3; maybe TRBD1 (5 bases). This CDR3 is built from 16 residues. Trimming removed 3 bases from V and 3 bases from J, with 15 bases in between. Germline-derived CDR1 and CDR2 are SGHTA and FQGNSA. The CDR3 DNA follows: TGTGCCAGCAGCTTCAGTATTATGGGGGGTGGAAACACCATATATTTT. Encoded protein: CASSFSIMGGGNTIYF.

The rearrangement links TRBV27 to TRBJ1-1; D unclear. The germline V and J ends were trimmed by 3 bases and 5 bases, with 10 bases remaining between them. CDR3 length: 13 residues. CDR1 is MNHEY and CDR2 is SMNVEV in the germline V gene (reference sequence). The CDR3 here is CASSLVKRTEAFF. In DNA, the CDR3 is TGTGCCAGCAGTTTGGTGAAGAGGACTGAAGCTTTCTTT.

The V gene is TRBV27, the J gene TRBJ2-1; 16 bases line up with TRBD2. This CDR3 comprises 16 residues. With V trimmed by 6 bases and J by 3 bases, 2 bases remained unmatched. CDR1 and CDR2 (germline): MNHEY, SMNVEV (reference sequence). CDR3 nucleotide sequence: TGTGCCAGCAGGGGACTAGCGGGAGGGTTCTACAATGAGCAGTTCTTC. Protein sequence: CASRGLAGGFYNEQFF.

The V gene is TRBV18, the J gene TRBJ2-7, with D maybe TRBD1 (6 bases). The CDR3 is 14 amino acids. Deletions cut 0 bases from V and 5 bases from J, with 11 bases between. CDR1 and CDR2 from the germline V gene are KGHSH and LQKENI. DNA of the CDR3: TGTGCCAGCTCACCACCGTCCCAGGGGAACGAGCAGTACTTC. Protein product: CASSPPSQGNEQYF.

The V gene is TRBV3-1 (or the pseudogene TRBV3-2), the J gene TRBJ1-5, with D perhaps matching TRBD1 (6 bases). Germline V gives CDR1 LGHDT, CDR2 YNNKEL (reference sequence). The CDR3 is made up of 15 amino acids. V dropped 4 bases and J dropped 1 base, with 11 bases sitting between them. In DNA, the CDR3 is TGTGCCAGCAGCCCCTGGGGGGGCAGCAATCAGCCCCAGCATTTT. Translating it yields CASSPWGGSNQPQHF.

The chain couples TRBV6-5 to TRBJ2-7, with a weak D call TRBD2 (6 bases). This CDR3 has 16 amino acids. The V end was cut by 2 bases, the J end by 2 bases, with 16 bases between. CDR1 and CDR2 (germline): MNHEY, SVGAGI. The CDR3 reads CASSYTLMAGTYEQYF. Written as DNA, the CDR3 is TGTGCCAGCAGTTACACTTTGATGGCGGGAACCTACGAGCAGTACTTC.